This T cell receptor beta chain emerged from a study of blood T cell repertoires in COVID-19. Overall study context: Specimens from acute and convalescent COVID-19 originated in the United States, Italy and Spain.

Turning to this clone: A far larger clone is only one base removed, so a read error is likely.

The data were produced by immunoSEQ multiplex PCR, yet TCRdb's version contains in-frame clones alone and is incomplete. The sample has 100,000 to 150,000 clones; about four fifths are singletons. Sequencing used peripheral blood. This sequence was found in a young man with COVID-19, enrolled during active disease.

The CDR3 coding sequence is TGTGCCAGCAGCTCCGGGACAAAGAATCAGCCCCAGCATTTT. This sequence encodes CASSSGTKNQPQHF. The chain carries TRBV21-1 and TRBJ1-5; no DNA check was done on the table's D call, TRBD1. TRBV21-1 is a pseudogene. The CDR3 length is 14 residues.